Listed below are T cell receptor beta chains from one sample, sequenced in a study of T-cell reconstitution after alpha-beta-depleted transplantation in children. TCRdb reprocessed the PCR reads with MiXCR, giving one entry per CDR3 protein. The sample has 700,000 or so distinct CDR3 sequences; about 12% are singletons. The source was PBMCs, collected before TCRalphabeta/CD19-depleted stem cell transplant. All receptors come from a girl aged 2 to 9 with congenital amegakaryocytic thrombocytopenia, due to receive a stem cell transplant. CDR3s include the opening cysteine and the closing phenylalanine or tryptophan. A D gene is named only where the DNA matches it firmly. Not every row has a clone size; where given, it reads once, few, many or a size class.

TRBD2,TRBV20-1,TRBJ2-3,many,CSVPLLAGNADTQYF,TGCAGTGTCCCCCTACTAGCGGGTAATGCAGATACGCAGTATTTT
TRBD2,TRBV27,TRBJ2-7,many,CASTFDGTTTYEQYF,TGTGCCAGCACCTTTGATGGGACTACTACCTACGAGCAGTACTTC
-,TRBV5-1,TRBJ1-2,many,CASSLALGEPRGYTF,TGCGCCAGCAGCTTGGCCCTCGGGGAGCCTAGAGGCTACACCTTC
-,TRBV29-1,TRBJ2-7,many,CSVEDGPYEQYF,TGCAGCGTTGAAGATGGGCCCTACGAGCAGTACTTC
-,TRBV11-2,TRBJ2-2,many,CASSSRVRTGELFF,TGTGCCAGCAGCTCCAGGGTGCGCACCGGGGAGCTGTTTTTT
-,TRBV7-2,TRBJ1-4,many,CASSPDWGNEKLFF,TGTGCCAGCAGCCCAGACTGGGGTAATGAAAAACTGTTTTTT
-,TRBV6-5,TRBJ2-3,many,CASSYGAGRTDTQYF,TGTGCCAGCAGTTACGGGGCGGGACGGACAGATACGCAGTATTTT
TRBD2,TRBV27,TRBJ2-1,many,CASRTGGWDEQFF,TGTGCCAGCAGAACGGGAGGATGGGATGAGCAGTTCTTC
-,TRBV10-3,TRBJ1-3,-,CAISEDLSSGNTIYF,TGTGCCATCAGTGAGGATTTGTCCTCTGGAAACACCATATATTTT
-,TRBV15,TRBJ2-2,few,CATSMLTNLLYTGELFF,TGTGCCACCAGCATGCTGACGAATCTGCTATACACCGGGGAGCTGTTTTTT
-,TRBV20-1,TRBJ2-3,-,CSATAIRDTSDTQYF,TGCAGTGCTACTGCGATTCGGGACACTTCAGATACGCAGTATTTT
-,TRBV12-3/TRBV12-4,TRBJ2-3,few,CASSFGRPTDTQYF,TGTGCCAGCAGTTTCGGCAGGCCCACAGATACGCAGTATTTT
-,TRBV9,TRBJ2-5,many,CASSPRRAGETQYF,TGTGCCAGCAGCCCTCGTCGCGCGGGAGAGACCCAGTACTTC
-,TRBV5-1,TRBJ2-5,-,CASLGAQETQYF,TGCGCCAGCTTGGGGGCGCAAGAGACCCAGTACTTC
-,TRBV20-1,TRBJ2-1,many,CSARDWAGTYNEQFF,TGCAGTGCTAGAGATTGGGCCGGCACCTACAATGAGCAGTTCTTC
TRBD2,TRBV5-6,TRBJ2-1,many,CASSLVASGYNEQFF,TGTGCCAGCAGCTTGGTCGCTAGCGGGTACAATGAGCAGTTCTTC
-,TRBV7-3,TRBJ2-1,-,CASSLKSTQEFF,TGTGCCAGCAGCTTAAAGTCGACTCAGGAGTTCTTC
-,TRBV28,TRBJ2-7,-,CASRSSVSPTAPEQYF,TGTGCCAGCAGATCCTCGGTCAGCCCAACAGCCCCCGAGCAGTACTTC
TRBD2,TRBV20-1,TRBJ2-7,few,CSARDWREASEQYF,TGCAGTGCTAGAGATTGGCGGGAGGCTAGCGAGCAGTACTTC
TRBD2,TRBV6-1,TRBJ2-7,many,CASLAVAGDYEQYF,TGTGCCAGCCTAGCGGTAGCGGGCGACTACGAGCAGTACTTC
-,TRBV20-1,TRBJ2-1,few,CSARGRYGVEQFF,TGCAGTGCTAGGGGGAGGTATGGGGTTGAGCAGTTCTTC
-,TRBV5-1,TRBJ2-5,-,CASSLGLFQETQYF,TGCGCCAGCAGCTTGGGACTCTTCCAAGAGACCCAGTACTTC
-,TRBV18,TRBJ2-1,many,CASSPRNNEQFF,TGTGCCAGCTCACCGAGAAACAATGAGCAGTTCTTC
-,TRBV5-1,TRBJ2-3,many,CASSLGRFTDTQYF,TGCGCCAGCAGCTTGGGACGGTTCACAGATACGCAGTATTTT
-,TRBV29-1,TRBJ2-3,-,CSVDKGTDFRTDTQYF,TGCAGCGTTGACAAGGGAACAGACTTCCGCACAGATACGCAGTATTTT
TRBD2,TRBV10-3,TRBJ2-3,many,CAISDVTSGASTDTQYF,TGTGCCATCAGTGACGTGACTAGCGGCGCTAGCACAGATACGCAGTATTTT
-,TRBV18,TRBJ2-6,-,CASSPRSGANVLTF,TGTGCCAGCTCACCCCGCTCTGGGGCCAACGTCCTGACTTTC
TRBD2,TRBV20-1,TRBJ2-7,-,CSARGLTSGSSLITPYEQYF,TGCAGTGCTAGAGGATTAACTAGCGGGAGTTCCCTCATTACTCCCTACGAGCAGTACTTC
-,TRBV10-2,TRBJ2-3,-,CASSAPPSTDTQYF,TGCGCCAGCAGTGCTCCGCCGAGCACAGATACGCAGTATTTT
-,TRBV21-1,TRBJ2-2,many,CASSNYGGSLNTGELFF,TGTGCCAGCAGCAACTACGGAGGGAGTCTAAACACCGGGGAGCTGTTTTTT
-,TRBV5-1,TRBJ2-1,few,CASSLGTVGSYEQFF,TGCGCCAGCAGCTTGGGGACCGTGGGGTCCTATGAGCAGTTCTTC
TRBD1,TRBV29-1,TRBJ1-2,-,CSVFEGQYYGYSF,TGCAGCGTTTTCGAGGGACAGTACTATGGCTACTCCTTC
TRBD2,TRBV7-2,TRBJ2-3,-,CASSHRGAQYF,TGTGCCAGCAGCCACCGGGGGGCGCAGTATTTT
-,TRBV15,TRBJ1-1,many,CATSPRDPNTEAFF,TGTGCCACCAGCCCCAGGGACCCGAACACTGAAGCTTTCTTT
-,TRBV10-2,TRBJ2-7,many,CASSDWQDLGNEQYF,TGCGCCAGCAGTGATTGGCAGGACCTCGGTAACGAGCAGTACTTC
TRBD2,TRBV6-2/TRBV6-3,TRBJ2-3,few,CASSQGLAGGPGTQYF,TGTGCCAGCAGCCAGGGACTAGCGGGAGGGCCAGGCACGCAGTATTTT
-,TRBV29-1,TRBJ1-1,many,CSVLALTTEAFF,TGCAGCGTTTTGGCCCTCACTACTGAAGCTTTCTTT
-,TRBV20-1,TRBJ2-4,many,CSARNLEGTNIQYF,TGCAGTGCTAGAAATTTAGAAGGGACGAACATTCAGTACTTC
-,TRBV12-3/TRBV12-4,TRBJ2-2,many,CASSSSGGGELFF,TGTGCCAGCAGTTCCTCAGGAGGCGGGGAGCTGTTTTTT
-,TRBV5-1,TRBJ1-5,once,CASSLAPGLSNQPQHF,TGCGCCAGCAGCTTGGCCCCGGGATTGAGCAATCAGCCCCAGCATTTT
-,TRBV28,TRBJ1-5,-,CASSPPWTDSNQPQHF,TGTGCCAGCAGCCCCCCTTGGACAGATAGCAATCAGCCCCAGCATTTT
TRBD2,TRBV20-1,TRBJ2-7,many,CSAARDYPYEQYF,TGCAGTGCTGCCCGGGACTACCCCTACGAGCAGTACTTC
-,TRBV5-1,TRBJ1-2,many,CASSLATGFYDGYTF,TGCGCCAGCAGCTTGGCCACAGGGTTTTACGATGGCTACACCTTC
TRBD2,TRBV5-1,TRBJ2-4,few,CASSSMKRGNIQYF,TGCGCCAGCAGCTCGATGAAGCGGGGAAACATTCAGTACTTC
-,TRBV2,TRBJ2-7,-,CASHLSATSYEQYF,TGTGCCAGCCACCTCTCCGCCACGTCCTACGAGCAGTACTTC
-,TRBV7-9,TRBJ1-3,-,CAFRMGHSGNTIYF,TGTGCCTTTCGGATGGGGCACTCTGGAAACACCATATATTTT
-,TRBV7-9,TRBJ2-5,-,CASSRTRMGSETQYF,TGTGCCAGCAGCCGCACTAGAATGGGGTCAGAGACCCAGTACTTC
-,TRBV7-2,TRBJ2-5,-,CASKPRPGRETQYF,TGTGCCAGCAAGCCTCGTCCAGGGAGGGAGACCCAGTACTTC
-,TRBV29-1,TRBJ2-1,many,CSVEGWGYYNEQFF,TGCAGCGTTGAAGGTTGGGGCTACTACAATGAGCAGTTCTTC
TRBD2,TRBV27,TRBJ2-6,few,CASSYTGGVTGANVLTF,TGTGCCAGCAGTTATACGGGGGGTGTGACTGGGGCCAACGTCCTGACTTTC
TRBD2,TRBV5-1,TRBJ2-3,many,CASSSSSGSGTDTQYF,TGCGCCAGCAGTTCCAGTAGCGGGAGCGGCACAGATACGCAGTATTTT
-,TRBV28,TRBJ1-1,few,CASRVRYTEAFF,TGTGCCAGCAGGGTGCGGTACACTGAAGCTTTCTTT
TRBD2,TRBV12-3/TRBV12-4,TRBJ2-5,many,CASKERDKQTQYF,TGTGCCAGCAAAGAGCGGGATAAGCAGACCCAGTACTTC
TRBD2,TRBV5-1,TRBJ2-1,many,CASSTGLAPTSYNEQFF,TGCGCCAGCAGCACGGGACTAGCCCCGACTTCTTACAATGAGCAGTTCTTC
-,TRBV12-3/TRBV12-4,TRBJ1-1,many,CASSGETENTEAFF,TGTGCCAGCAGTGGAGAAACAGAGAACACTGAAGCTTTCTTT